This T cell receptor beta chain was identified during a study of T cells in Graves' hyperthyroidism and ophthalmopathy. Germline V lookup: CDR1 SGHDT, CDR2 YYEEEE. The CDR3 totals 13 residues. V lost 5 bases and J lost 4, with 12 bases in between. TCR beta CDR3 region amplification was performed from RNA transcripts. Researchers ran a first-round RT-PCR on the TCR CDR3 using the HTBI primer set. TCRdb passed the multiplex PCR reads through MiXCR, listing each CDR3 protein once. This table holds about 200,000 distinct CDR3 sequences, about a sixth found once. The definition of stable Graves' hyperthyroidism was no ophthalmopathy progression within 18 months. Clinicians diagnosed patients from clinical symptoms, serum thyroxine and TRAb, thyroid ultrasound and orbital computed tomography. The table lists this clonotype with many counts. Its specificity is unknown. Regarding the study as a whole: A model built on 13 V-J features separated ophthalmopathy from stable hyperthyroidism.

The specimen was blood. The V call is TRBV5-6, the J call TRBJ1-2, with D maybe TRBD1 (6 bases). The clonotype originates from a woman in her forties or fifties with Graves' hyperthyroidism. Written as DNA, the CDR3 is TGTGCCAGCAGAAGGACAGCATCCTATGGCTACACCTTC. Its protein product is CASRRTASYGYTF.